These 18 T cell receptor beta chains were sequenced from one sample in a study of response to subunit inactivated influenza vaccine. TCRdb called the RT-PCR reads again in MiXCR, with one record for every CDR3 protein. The repertoire holds about 620,000 distinct CDR3 sequences, approximately 11% seen once, with 11% in the top ten. These same records also appear under a second study, on T cells expressing NK-cell markers. This second study notes: Production of TCR beta cDNA relied on 5'RACE template switching with UMIs.

This specimen consisted of PBMCs from blood, obtained on the day of vaccination. These receptors came from a man aged 45-65 years who received an inactivated influenza vaccine.

A note on this clonotype: At one of its ends the junction is not consistent with the germline gene, which may arise from a read error. The rearrangement uses TRBV6-6 and TRBJ1-6; TRBD1 aligns across 8 bases. The length of the CDR3 is 13 residues. The germline V gene has CDR1 MNHNY and CDR2 SVGAGI (reference sequence). CDR3 nucleotides: TGTACCAGCAGTTTAACAGGGGGTTCACCCCTCCACTTT. It is translated as CTSSLTGGSPLHF.

The J gene is TRBJ2-3, the V gene TRBV12-3 or TRBV12-4; D is unclear. Trimming took off 4 bases at V and 10 bases at J, with 15 bases between the two ends. There are 13 residues in the CDR3. The CDR3 protein is CASSYSHSAPQYF. Written as DNA, the CDR3 is TGTGCCAGCAGTTATTCTCACTCGGCCCCGCAGTATTTT.

V usage is TRBV12-3 or TRBV12-4 and J usage is TRBJ2-2; unclear D gene. The CDR3 is 14 amino acids. V lost 6 bases to trimming and J lost 0 bases, with 8 bases between them. DNA for the CDR3: TGTGCCAGCAGGTCGGTCCCGAACACCGGGGAGCTGTTTTTT. As protein: CASRSVPNTGELFF.

This clonotype appeared a few times. V gene TRBV18 combines with J gene TRBJ1-1, with D perhaps TRBD1 (6 bases). V shed 3 bases and J shed 0 bases, with 11 bases lying between them. The germline CDR1 and CDR2 sequences are KGHSH and LQKENI. The CDR3 is made up of 15 amino acids. CDR3 in amino acids: CASSPLGTMNTEAFF. Here the CDR3 DNA reads TGTGCCAGCTCACCCCTTGGGACAATGAACACTGAAGCTTTCTTT.

The V gene is TRBV4-2, the J gene TRBJ2-7, with D perhaps given as TRBD1 or TRBD2 (5 bases each). The CDR3 consists of 14 residues. The V end lost 2 bases, the J end lost 4 bases, and 12 bases lay between the germline ends. Germline lookup yields CDR1 LGHNA and CDR2 YNFKEQ. As DNA, the CDR3 is TGTGCCAGCAGCCAATGGGACCGAGCATACGAGCAGTACTTC. The encoded protein is CASSQWDRAYEQYF.

Many counts were recorded for this clonotype. CDR3 DNA: TGCAGTGCTACCCCGGGACTAGCGGGATATGGTGAGCAGTTCTTC. It specifies CSATPGLAGYGEQFF. The genes are TRBV20-1 and TRBJ2-1, with 13 bases that match TRBD2. With V trimmed by 4 bases and J by 9 bases, 9 bases remained unmatched. CDR1 and CDR2 from the germline V gene are DFQATT and SNEGSKA (reference sequence). The CDR3 contains 15 residues.

The CDR3 DNA reads TGCGCCAGCAGCCCAATAGAAGCACAGGGGCAGCAAAACATTCAGTACTTC. It is translated as CASSPIEAQGQQNIQYF. The chain combines TRBV5-1 with TRBJ2-4, with 7 positions matching TRBD1. The CDR3 contains 17 residues. Germline-derived CDR1 and CDR2 are SGHRS and YFSETQ. V was clipped by 4 bases and J by 5 bases; unmatched bases: 15.

This clonotype was counted a few times. The chain recombines TRBV7-9 with TRBJ1-1, with D unclear. Germline CDR1 is SEHNR and CDR2 is FQNEAQ (reference sequence). This CDR3 has 10 residues. V was cut by 7 bases and J by 2 bases, with 2 bases left in between. The CDR3 region is CASTNTEAFF. In nucleotides, the CDR3 is TGTGCCAGCACCAACACTGAAGCTTTCTTT.

This clonotype was counted between two and nine times. This chain connects TRBV5-6 to TRBJ2-1; D gene unclear. Germline-derived CDR1 and CDR2 are SGHDT and YYEEEE. Trimming pared 2 bases from V and 13 bases from J, leaving 16 bases between. The CDR3 is 13 residues long. CDR3 nucleotide sequence: TGTGCCAGCAGCTTAGGATCGGCTCGGGTTCAGTTCTTC. Translated: CASSLGSARVQFF.

This clonotype was counted between two and nine times. The chain combines TRBV2 with TRBJ2-3, with D unclear. Trimming cost V 6 bases and J 1 base, with 20 bases left between them. The CDR3 length is 17 residues. Germline-derived CDR1 and CDR2 are SNHLY and FYNNEI. CDR3 residues: CASSPTDAPMRTDTQYF. DNA of the CDR3: TGTGCCAGCAGCCCGACTGACGCACCGATGCGCACAGATACGCAGTATTTT.

The chain is built from TRBV3-1 and TRBJ2-1, with 8 bases matching TRBD2. Germline CDR1 and CDR2: LGHDT and YNNKEL (reference sequence). Trimming cost V 5 bases and J 9 bases; bases outside gene matches: 6. The CDR3 consists of 13 residues. The chain's CDR3 is CASSFSGGAEQFF. CDR3 nucleotides: TGTGCCAGCAGCTTTTCGGGGGGGGCTGAGCAGTTCTTC.

Ten or more counts support this clonotype. The chain joins TRBV29-1 to TRBJ2-1; D possibly corresponds to TRBD1 (5 bases). CDR3 size: 14 residues. The ends were cut back, 6 bases at V and 6 bases at J, with 18 bases in the middle. Germline assignment: CDR1 SQVTM and CDR2 ANQGSEA. CDR3 in amino acids: CSVEQSDRLNEQFF. The CDR3 bases are TGCAGCGTCGAACAATCCGACAGACTCAATGAGCAGTTCTTC.

This clonotype occurred a few times. The chain couples TRBV7-2 to TRBJ2-7; TRBD1 aligns across 9 bases. Trimming took 1 base from V and 3 from J; bases not matched to a gene: 4. The CDR3 has 15 residues. Germline V gives CDR1 SGHTA, CDR2 FQGNSA. The CDR3 here is CASSLGGGQGYEQYF. CDR3 in DNA: TGTGCCAGCAGCTTAGGAGGGGGACAGGGCTACGAGCAGTACTTC. The variable domain in full, with the rest retrieved from reference TRBV7-2 and TRBJ2-7, is GAGVSQSPSNKVTEKGKDVELRCDPISGHTALYWYRQSLGQGLEFLIYFQGNSAPDKSGLPSDRFSAERTGGSVSTLTIQRTQQEDSAVYLCASSLGGGQGYEQYFGPGTRLTVT.

The gene calls are TRBV7-2 and TRBJ1-5; D unresolved. The V and J ends lost 3 bases and 3 bases respectively, with 9 bases between them. The CDR3 has 14 amino acids. Germline CDR1 SGHTA, CDR2 FQGNSA. The CDR3 region has the DNA TGTGCCAGCAGCTTCGCTCCTTTCAATCAGCCCCAGCATTTT. This encodes CASSFAPFNQPQHF.

The V and J genes are TRBV20-1 and TRBJ1-2, with 8 bases that match TRBD1. This CDR3 has 14 amino acids. V lost 2 bases, J lost 8 bases, and 10 bases stayed unmatched. CDR1 DFQATT and CDR2 SNEGSKA come from the germline V gene (reference sequence). This chain's CDR3 is CSARRTGGNLGYTF. The CDR3 DNA is TGCAGTGCTAGAAGAACAGGGGGAAATCTGGGCTACACCTTC.

The V and J genes are TRBV12-3 or TRBV12-4 and TRBJ2-3, with D tentatively TRBD2 (5 bases). The CDR3 runs 15 residues. V lost 2 bases to trimming and J lost 4 bases, with 13 bases between them. The CDR3 loop is CASSLYARAADTQYF. Written as DNA, the CDR3 is TGTGCCAGCAGTTTATATGCGCGGGCGGCAGATACGCAGTATTTT.

This clonotype was counted ten times or more. The chain combines TRBV2 with TRBJ2-1; TRBD1 matches at 9 bases. The germline V gene encodes CDR1 SNHLY and CDR2 FYNNEI. This CDR3 contains 16 residues. After removal of 0 bases from V and 6 bases from J, the junction contained 6 bases not matched to a gene. This CDR3 reads CASSEAKQGAPNEQFF. The CDR3 DNA reads as TGTGCCAGCAGTGAAGCAAAACAGGGGGCGCCCAATGAGCAGTTCTTC.

This clonotype has a count of ten or more. The chain couples TRBV20-1 to TRBJ1-5, with TRBD1 as a possible D gene (5 bases). Deletions cut 4 bases from V and 8 bases from J, with 12 bases between. CDR1 and CDR2 from the germline V gene are DFQATT and SNEGSKA (reference sequence). There are 12 residues in the CDR3. CDR3 nucleotide sequence: TGCAGTGCTATGGGAGGGACTAAGCCCCAGCATTTT. Translation: CSAMGGTKPQHF.